The sequence of this T cell receptor (beta chain) was determined in a study of cytomegalovirus exposure and HLA in healthy donors. The CDR3 is 13 amino acids. In germline, CDR1 is MGHRA, CDR2 YSYEKL. Trimming left V 3 bases short and J 7 bases short, with 10 bases between. It was with 60 Vbeta and 13 Jbeta primers that the PCR ran. Assay: immunoSEQ multiplex PCR; the TCRdb copy retains only in-frame clones and omits some. This sample has 130,000 or so clones, with about 62% found just once. The origin of this receptor is a woman in her thirties or forties in good health and CMV-seropositive. Sequenced sample: PBMCs. The J gene is TRBJ2-1, the V gene TRBV4-1; tentative D call: TRBD1 (7 bases). CDR3: CASSHAGGNEQFF. The CDR3, as DNA: TGCGCCAGCAGCCATGCAGGGGGGAATGAGCAGTTCTTC.